These 8 T cell receptor beta chains were all obtained from the same sample, sequenced in a study of cytotoxic CD8 clonotypes in ibrutinib-treated CLL. Here immunoSEQ multiplex PCR was the method, and the copy in TCRdb shows in-frame clones only, minus some. The sample consists of approximately 340,000 clones, roughly 71% of them appearing once. The starting material was PBMCs, obtained after 36 months of ibrutinib treatment. Receptors originate from a human donor with chronic lymphocytic leukemia.

V gene TRBV27 combines with J gene TRBJ1-1, with D tentatively TRBD1 (5 bases). CDR3 length: 14 amino acids. Germline V lookup: CDR1 MNHEY, CDR2 SMNVEV (reference sequence). V was trimmed by 2 bases and J by 6 bases, leaving 13 bases between them. CDR3 DNA: TGTGCCAGCAGTTTAAATCAGGGTTTGGCTGAAGCTTTCTTT. It is translated as CASSLNQGLAEAFF.

This chain connects TRBV5-1 to TRBJ2-7, with no clear D. The V gene lost 2 bases and the J gene lost 1 base, with 7 bases spanning the gap. Germline lookup yields CDR1 SGHRS and CDR2 YFSETQ. The CDR3 contains 13 residues. The CDR3 region has the DNA TGCGCCAGCAGCTTTGCAGGTTCCTACGAGCAGTACTTC. This encodes CASSFAGSYEQYF.

The genes are TRBV21-1 and TRBJ1-1. TRBV21-1 is a listed pseudogene. The CDR3 is 15 amino acids. The CDR3, as DNA: TGTGCCAGCAGCCCCGGGGGCGGTAAGGACACTGAAGCTTTCTTT. This sequence encodes CASSPGGGKDTEAFF.

J is TRBJ2-7 and V is TRBV29-1; 9 bases map to TRBD1. J lost 2 bases, V lost 5 bases, and 7 bases had no gene match. The CDR3 consists of 14 residues. From germline, CDR1 is SQVTM and CDR2 ANQGSEA. The CDR3 here is CSVQLDRGAYEQYF. The CDR3 DNA is TGCAGCGTTCAATTGGACAGGGGCGCCTACGAGCAGTACTTC.

The V and J genes are TRBV13 and TRBJ2-7; D gene ambiguous. This CDR3 region has 13 residues. Trimming pared 5 bases from V and 4 bases from J, leaving 12 bases between. Germline CDR1 and CDR2: PRHDT and FYEKMQ (reference sequence). CDR3 coding DNA: TGTGCCAGCAGCCAAGGTCTGGAGTACGAGCAGTACTTC. Protein product: CASSQGLEYEQYF.

The V call is TRBV25-1, the J call TRBJ1-6, with D unclear. This CDR3 is 16 amino acids long. The V gene lost 7 bases and the J gene lost 4 bases, with 17 bases spanning the gap. Germline assignment: CDR1 MGHDK and CDR2 SYGVNS. CDR3 sequence (DNA): TGTGCCAGCACCCCCAGTGGGTCCCTGTATAATTCACCCCTCCACTTT. Its protein product is CASTPSGSLYNSPLHF. Full variable domain (outside the CDR3, taken from reference TRBV25-1 and TRBJ1-6): EADIYQTPRYLVIGTGKKITLECSQTMGHDKMYWYQQDPGMELHLIHYSYGVNSTEKGDLSSESTVSRIRTEHFPLTLESARPSHTSQYLCASTPSGSLYNSPLHFGNGTRLTVT.

This clone showed up just once. The chain combines TRBV7-2 with TRBJ1-2; D is uncertain. With 4 bases removed from V and 6 bases from J, the gap between germline ends came to 12 bases. CDR3 length: 13 residues. The V gene's germline CDR1 is SGHTA and CDR2 FQGNSA. As DNA, the CDR3 is TGTGCCAGCAGCTATACGTGGGCGGATGGCTACACCTTC. This codes for CASSYTWADGYTF.

The rearrangement uses TRBV25-1 and TRBJ2-7; D call uncertain. V was pared by 6 bases and J by 3 bases, with 12 bases between. Germline-derived CDR1 and CDR2 are MGHDK and SYGVNS. The CDR3 runs to 13 residues. The CDR3 protein is CASSPGGVYEQYF. Written as DNA, the CDR3 is TGTGCCAGCAGCCCAGGTGGGGTCTACGAGCAGTACTTC.